The rows below give T cell receptor beta chains drawn from one sample of a study of identical twins. A single record per CDR3 protein comes from TCRdb applying MiXCR to the 5' RACE reads. The profile shows around 960,000 distinct CDR3 sequences, roughly an eighth of them singletons. The data were also submitted as part of a second study, on yellow fever vaccine responses in identical twins.

Source material: PBMCs. These TCRs come from a woman under 30 in good health. Both conserved end residues are part of each CDR3. Fields, in order: clone size, J gene, V gene, D gene, CDR3 protein, CDR3 DNA. The D gene is left open where the match is weak. A row's size may be missing; if present it is once, few, many or a size class.

>many|TRBJ2-1|TRBV7-9|TRBD2
CASSSPWGPTSGKWTNEQFF
TGTGCCAGCAGCTCCCCGTGGGGCCCGACTAGCGGGAAATGGACCAATGAGCAGTTCTTC
>many|TRBJ1-1|TRBV12-3/TRBV12-4|NA
CASSLGRKGTEAFF
TGTGCCAGCAGTTTGGGCCGGAAGGGCACTGAAGCTTTCTTT
>few|TRBJ2-2|TRBV20-1|NA
CSAIQGSNTGELFF
TGCAGTGCTATACAGGGATCTAACACCGGGGAGCTGTTTTTT
>NA|TRBJ2-1|TRBV7-9|TRBD2
CASSLVAGGYSFEQFF
TGTGCCAGCAGCTTAGTAGCGGGAGGGTATTCTTTTGAGCAGTTCTTC
>many|TRBJ1-3|TRBV6-1|NA
CASRLGVSGNTIYF
TGTGCCAGCAGGTTGGGGGTCTCTGGAAACACCATATATTTT
>NA|TRBJ1-2|TRBV27|TRBD1
CASSFDRANYGYTF
TGTGCCAGCAGTTTCGACAGGGCGAACTATGGCTACACCTTC
>NA|TRBJ2-1|TRBV7-8|NA
CASSLNPGNEQFF
TGTGCCAGCAGCTTAAATCCCGGGAATGAGCAGTTCTTC
>few|TRBJ2-3|TRBV27|NA
CASSFLPSGRDTQYF
TGTGCCAGCAGTTTCTTACCCTCGGGGCGGGATACGCAGTATTTT
>few|TRBJ2-4|TRBV6-1|NA
CASSPTGAVAKNIQYF
TGTGCCAGCAGTCCCACGGGAGCCGTTGCCAAAAACATTCAGTACTTC
>NA|TRBJ2-5|TRBV5-1|NA
CASSLVFRSGETQYF
TGCGCCAGCAGCTTGGTCTTTAGGTCGGGAGAGACCCAGTACTTC
>NA|TRBJ2-1|TRBV7-9|TRBD2
CASSLVTSGEMNEQFF
TGTGCCAGCAGCTTAGTAACTAGCGGGGAAATGAATGAGCAGTTCTTC
>NA|TRBJ2-1|TRBV28|TRBD2
CASLPGTSGLNEQFF
TGTGCCAGCCTACCCGGGACTAGCGGGCTCAATGAGCAGTTCTTC
>many|TRBJ2-7|TRBV4-2|TRBD2
CASSQEISGSYEQYF
TGTGCCAGCAGCCAAGAGATTAGCGGGAGCTACGAGCAGTACTTC
>many|TRBJ1-4|TRBV25-1|TRBD1
CASRVRGGGEKLFF
TGTGCCAGCAGGGTCAGGGGGGGTGGTGAAAAACTGTTTTTT
>NA|TRBJ1-6|TRBV20-1|TRBD1
CSAPGTETYNSPLHF
TGCAGTGCACCCGGGACAGAGACCTATAATTCACCCCTCCACTTT
>NA|TRBJ2-3|TRBV10-3|TRBD2
CAINGLALDTQYF
TGTGCCATCAACGGACTAGCTTTAGATACGCAGTATTTT
>NA|TRBJ1-1|TRBV4-2|TRBD1
CASSQRTGLNTEAFF
TGTGCCAGCAGCCAGCGGACAGGACTGAACACTGAAGCTTTCTTT
>many|TRBJ2-3|TRBV7-9|TRBD2
CASSLGGGRAPDTQYF
TGTGCCAGCAGCTTAGGCGGCGGGAGGGCCCCAGATACGCAGTATTTT
>NA|TRBJ2-3|TRBV18|NA
CASSPPRGGGDTQYF
TGTGCCAGCTCACCACCCAGGGGAGGTGGAGATACGCAGTATTTT